What follows are 19 T cell receptor beta chains derived from one specimen sequenced in a study of blood T cell repertoires in COVID-19. Libraries were prepared by immunoSEQ multiplex PCR; TCRdb keeps only in-frame clonotypes and omits some of them. The table lists 140,000 or so clones, 84% of them singletons. Sequencing was done on a sample of peripheral blood. These receptors were obtained from a man between 25 and 39 years old with COVID-19, enrolled during active disease.

This clone has a count of ten or more. V and J are TRBV14 and TRBJ1-2; no firm D call. Trimming removed 4 bases from V and 4 bases from J, with 10 bases in between. The CDR3 length is 13 residues. The germline V gene has CDR1 SGHDN and CDR2 FVKESK. The CDR3 bases are TGTGCCAGCAGCCCTGCAGGAAGCTATGGCTACACCTTC. It encodes CASSPAGSYGYTF.

The chain links TRBV7-9 to TRBJ2-2; 16 bases line up with TRBD2. CDR1 and CDR2 (germline): SEHNR, FQNEAQ (reference sequence). This CDR3 region has 15 residues. V was pared by 5 bases and J by 9 bases, with 3 bases of the junction left unmatched. Written as DNA, the CDR3 is TGTGCCAGCAGCCCGGGACTAGCGGGAGGGCGGGAGCTGTTTTTT. As protein: CASSPGLAGGRELFF.

J is TRBJ2-3 and V is TRBV15; 9 nucleotides agree with TRBD1. CDR3 length equals 19 residues. In germline, CDR1 is LNHNV, CDR2 YYDKDF (reference sequence). The V gene end was trimmed by 2 bases and the J gene end by 2 bases; junction bases not matched to a gene: 14. CDR3 bases: TGTGCCACCAGCAGACTCCGGGACAGGGTCTCGGCGCACACAGATACGCAGTATTTT. This translates into CATSRLRDRVSAHTDTQYF.

J is TRBJ2-1 and V is TRBV2, with D maybe TRBD2 (6 bases). The CDR3 contains 15 residues. V was cut by 10 bases and J by 0 bases, with 16 bases left in between. Per the germline V gene, CDR1 is SNHLY and CDR2 is FYNNEI. CDR3 sequence reads: CATLPAGSSYNEQFF. The DNA for the CDR3 is TGTGCCACCCTGCCCGCGGGGAGCTCCTACAATGAGCAGTTCTTC.

The chain employs TRBV24-1 and TRBJ1-5; 7 bases line up with TRBD1. CDR1 KGHDR and CDR2 SFDVKD come from the germline V gene. Trimming took 5 bases from V and 5 from J; bases not matched to a gene: 2. The CDR3 covers 13 residues. CDR3 in DNA: TGTGCCACCAGTGTCCAGGGGGATCAGCCCCAGCATTTT. Translating it yields CATSVQGDQPQHF.

The CDR3 loop is CASGSFQGHGYTF. The CDR3 bases are TGTGCCAGCGGGTCCTTTCAGGGCCATGGCTACACCTTC. The chain has TRBV28 and TRBJ1-2; tentative D call: TRBD1 (5 bases). The length of the CDR3 is 13 residues. Germline CDR1 MDHEN, CDR2 SYDVKM. The ends were cut back, 8 bases at V and 6 bases at J, with 16 bases in the middle.

The chain joins TRBV5-4 to TRBJ2-5; TRBD1 aligns across 7 bases. CDR1 is SGHNT and CDR2 is YYREEE in the germline V gene (reference sequence). V shed 4 bases, J shed 3 bases, and the junction held 6 bases outside the gene matches. This CDR3 has 14 amino acids. Here the CDR3 reads CASSPRGPEETQYF. CDR3 nucleotide sequence: TGTGCCAGCAGCCCGAGGGGGCCAGAAGAGACCCAGTACTTC.

The rearrangement uses TRBV23-1 and TRBJ1-5; 12 bases match TRBD1. TRBV23-1 is designated an ORF whose function remains uncertain. The CDR3 spans 16 residues. V trimming: 6 bases; J trimming: 3 bases; junction bases outside the gene matches: 6. Here the CDR3 DNA reads TGCGCCAGCAGCCGGGACAGGGGGCTATACAATCAGCCCCAGCATTTT. Translation gives CASSRDRGLYNQPQHF.

V gene TRBV24-1 combines with J gene TRBJ2-7, with D perhaps TRBD2 (5 bases). This CDR3 region has 12 residues. CDR1 and CDR2 (germline): KGHDR, SFDVKD. With 4 bases removed from V and 7 bases from J, the gap between germline ends came to 10 bases. The CDR3 bases are TGTGCCACCAGTGACGGAAGGGAGGAGCAGTACTTC. Amino acid sequence: CATSDGREEQYF.

The chain employs TRBV6-2 or TRBV6-3 and TRBJ2-7, with 10 bases matching TRBD2. V lost 5 bases and J lost 4; bases outside the gene matches: 8. CDR3 length equals 15 residues. Germline V gives CDR1 MNHEY, CDR2 SVGEGT. As DNA, the CDR3 is TGTGCCAGCAGTGGCTTACTAGCGGGATCTTACGAGCAGTACTTC. This encodes CASSGLLAGSYEQYF.

The J gene is TRBJ1-4, the V gene TRBV12-3 or TRBV12-4; D not resolved. V lost 4 bases and J 7 bases, leaving 4 bases between the germline ends. This CDR3 comprises 11 residues. This CDR3 reads CASSYIEKLFF. For the CDR3, the DNA is TGTGCCAGCAGTTACATTGAAAAACTGTTTTTT.

The rearrangement joins TRBV30 to TRBJ2-5; D remains unclear. Germline assignment: CDR1 GTSNPN and CDR2 SVGIG (reference sequence). V was shortened by 5 bases and J by 0 bases, with 13 bases between the two germline ends. The CDR3 has 14 amino acids. The CDR3 DNA sequence: TGTGCCTGGTTCGCGACACCGTACCAAGAGACCCAGTACTTC. It encodes CAWFATPYQETQYF.

This clone was counted a single time. The chain couples TRBV7-2 to TRBJ2-1; the match to TRBD2 covers 14 bases. Trimming took 4 bases from V and 10 from J; bases not matched to a gene: 15. Germline assignment: CDR1 SGHTA and CDR2 FQGNSA. The CDR3 is 18 residues long. CDR3 loop: CASSSQGLGTSGSREQFF. CDR3 bases: TGTGCCAGCAGCTCACAGGGGTTGGGGACTAGCGGGAGCCGAGAGCAGTTCTTC. The full variable domain, with the rest looked up from reference TRBV7-2 and TRBJ2-1, is GAGVSQSPSNKVTEKGKDVELRCDPISGHTALYWYRQSLGQGLEFLIYFQGNSAPDKSGLPSDRFSAERTGGSVSTLTIQRTQQEDSAVYLCASSSQGLGTSGSREQFFGPGTRLTVL.

The chain employs TRBV15 and TRBJ1-5, with no clear D. CDR1 and CDR2 (germline): LNHNV, YYDKDF (reference sequence). V shed 1 base and J shed 0 bases, with 7 bases lying between them. The CDR3 sequence is 15 residues long. The CDR3 DNA reads as TGTGCCACCAGCAGAGGGGCCTATAGCAATCAGCCCCAGCATTTT. Amino acids: CATSRGAYSNQPQHF.

This chain connects TRBV3-1 (or the pseudogene TRBV3-2) to TRBJ2-7; 10 bases match TRBD1. The CDR3 is 15 amino acids. The junction had 8 bases not matched to a gene; V was cut back by 4 bases and J by 5 bases. Germline values: CDR1 LGHDT, CDR2 YNNKEL (reference sequence). The CDR3 protein is CASSPYRTGGHEQYF. For the CDR3, the DNA is TGTGCCAGCAGCCCCTATCGGACAGGGGGACACGAGCAGTACTTC.

The rearrangement links TRBV28 to TRBJ1-1; D remains ambiguous. Trimming took off 0 bases at V and 1 base at J, with 9 bases between the two ends. The CDR3 covers 15 residues. CDR1 and CDR2 (germline): MDHEN, SYDVKM. CDR3 coding DNA: TGTGCCAGCAGTTTATGGCGGGCAGAGAACACTGAAGCTTTCTTT. It specifies CASSLWRAENTEAFF.

The chain couples TRBV29-1 to TRBJ2-7, with D uncertain. The CDR3 extends over 12 amino acids. V lost 4 bases and J lost 3, with 10 bases in between. CDR1 and CDR2 from the germline V gene are SQVTM and ANQGSEA. CDR3: CSVGRNNYEQYF. The CDR3 DNA follows: TGCAGCGTTGGGCGGAACAACTACGAGCAGTACTTC.

This chain links TRBV11-2 with TRBJ2-3; D gene uncertain. The CDR3 totals 14 residues. V was cut by 2 bases and J by 6 bases, with 12 bases left in between. Germline V gene sequence: CDR1 SGHAT, CDR2 FQNNGV. CDR3 sequence: CASSLISKPDTQYF. CDR3 DNA: TGTGCCAGCAGCTTAATCTCAAAGCCCGATACGCAGTATTTT.

The V gene is TRBV19, the J gene TRBJ1-2; TRBD1 aligns across 7 bases. The CDR3 covers 15 residues. After removal of 4 bases from V and 4 bases from J, the junction contained 9 bases not matched to a gene. Germline V gene lookup returns CDR1 LNHDA and CDR2 SQIVND (reference sequence). The CDR3 spells CASSTPGGEGYGYTF. CDR3 in DNA: TGTGCCAGTAGTACCCCAGGGGGTGAGGGCTATGGCTACACCTTC.